This TCR beta chain was recorded in a study of tumor and adjacent non-tumor tissue in lung cancer. Findings and caveats of the study: Tumor tissue had significantly higher TCR diversity than normal lung.

The template was RNA from unsorted bulk tissue. A modified ARM-PCR protocol with three rounds of nested PCR amplified TCRbeta. TCRdb redid the calling of the multiplex PCR reads with MiXCR, one entry per CDR3 protein. The sample includes around 74,000 distinct CDR3 sequences, nearly 70% of them seen just once. V was pared by 4 bases and J by 7 bases, with 7 bases of the junction left unmatched. This CDR3 has 14 residues. Germline V gene sequence: CDR1 DFQATT, CDR2 SNEGSKA (reference sequence). This clonotype was seen only a few times. The antigen is unknown. The sample taken for sequencing was lung tumor tissue. The rearrangement uses TRBV20-1 and TRBJ2-1, with 10 bases that match TRBD2. The receptor's source is a woman in her 70s with non-small cell lung cancer. DNA for the CDR3: TGCAGTGCTAACGGAGGACTAGCGGAGAATGAGCAGTTCTTC. It encodes CSANGGLAENEQFF.